The 9 T cell receptor beta chains listed next were all sequenced from one sample in a study of read filtering for tumor transcriptome and immune sequencing. The library was built from 400 ng RNA with molecular barcoded adaptors for alpha/delta and beta/gamma chains. TCRdb redid the calling of the reads with MiXCR, one entry per CDR3 protein. The top ten hold 11% of the sample, which has about 62,000 distinct CDR3 sequences, roughly 18% seen once. Material: a population of CD138-negative cells sorted from bone marrow. The receptors originated from a donor at least 40 years old with multiple myeloma.

This clonotype was counted many times. The chain joins TRBV29-1 to TRBJ1-4, with no clear D. Trimming pared 4 bases from V and 0 bases from J, leaving 15 bases between. CDR1 is SQVTM and CDR2 is ANQGSEA in the germline V gene. CDR3 size: 16 residues. CDR3 DNA sequence: TGCAGCGTTGTCTATGTGGATTATACAACTAATGAAAAACTGTTTTTT. It encodes CSVVYVDYTTNEKLFF.

The chain employs TRBV6-2 or TRBV6-3 and TRBJ1-1; 8 bases agree with TRBD1. The CDR3 sequence is 18 residues long. The germline CDR1 and CDR2 sequences are MNHEY and SVGEGT. Germline trimming cut 3 bases from V and 0 bases from J; bases unmatched to any gene: 12. This chain's CDR3 is CASSYVVGAGGLNTEAFF. As DNA, the CDR3 is TGTGCCAGCAGTTATGTCGTGGGGGCAGGGGGCTTGAACACTGAAGCTTTCTTT.

This clonotype was seen at least ten times. This chain connects TRBV5-4 to TRBJ1-1; weak D call: TRBD1 (6 bases). V lost 6 bases to trimming and J lost 7 bases, with 25 bases between them. The CDR3 covers 16 residues. Germline CDR1 is SGHNT and CDR2 is YYREEE (reference sequence). CDR3 residues: CASNSVGGPSHGEAFF. Written as DNA, the CDR3 is TGTGCCAGCAACAGTGTTGGGGGCCCTAGTCATGGTGAAGCTTTCTTT. Filled out from reference TRBV5-4 and TRBJ1-1, the complete variable domain reads ETGVTQSPTHLIKTRGQQVTLRCSSQSGHNTVSWYQQALGQGPQFIFQYYREEENGRGNFPPRFSGLQFPNYSSELNVNALELDDSALYLCASNSVGGPSHGEAFFGQGTRLTVV.

On this clonotype itself: The conserved final phenylalanine or tryptophan is absent from the CDR3, which likely points to a read error. The chain joins TRBV2 to TRBJ2-5; D is unresolved. Germline-derived CDR1 and CDR2 are SNHLY and FYNNEI. The CDR3 covers 14 residues. Between the trimmed V and J ends, which lost 7 bases and 3 bases, there was a span of 15 bases. CDR3 in amino acids: CASNVNGPKETQYL. CDR3 sequence (DNA): TGTGCCAGCAACGTCAACGGCCCCAAAGAGACCCAGTACTTG.

This clonotype was found many times. This chain connects TRBV14 to TRBJ2-3; 7 bases are shared with TRBD2. V lost 1 base, J lost 2 bases, and 0 bases stayed unmatched. CDR3 length equals 14 residues. Germline V gene sequence: CDR1 SGHDN, CDR2 FVKESK. The CDR3 region has the DNA TGTGCCAGCAGCCAAGGACTAGCCACAGATACGCAGTATTTT. Protein sequence: CASSQGLATDTQYF.

Remarks on this clonotype: Just one base apart from a much larger clone, this may be a read error. The CDR3 ends on some other residue instead of the conserved phenylalanine or tryptophan, so this is likely a read error. The chain uses TRBV5-1 and TRBJ2-1, with TRBD2 as a possible D gene (5 bases). This CDR3 region has 15 residues. CDR1 and CDR2 from the germline V gene are SGHRS and YFSETQ. Trimming stripped 4 bases from V and 5 bases from J, with 16 bases between. In nucleotides, the CDR3 is TGCGCCAGCAGCCAGCCGTCCCCGGGAAACAATGAGCAGTTCCTC. As protein: CASSQPSPGNNEQFL.

This clonotype was seen repeatedly, ten times or more. This chain connects TRBV24-1 to TRBJ2-3; 7 bases map to TRBD2. CDR1 and CDR2 from the germline V gene are KGHDR and SFDVKD. Trimming at V came to 1 base and at J to 4 bases, leaving 7 bases not matched to a gene. CDR3 length equals 16 residues. The DNA for the CDR3 is TGTGCCACCAGTGATTTAAGCAGGGCGGGAGCAGATACGCAGTATTTT. Translated, it gives CATSDLSRAGADTQYF.

A single count supports this clonotype. This may be a read error, as it is one base from a much larger clone. The chain has TRBV20-1 and TRBJ2-2; 13 bases match TRBD2. The germline V gene has CDR1 DFQATT and CDR2 SNEGSKA (reference sequence). CDR3 length: 15 amino acids. Trimming at V came to 4 bases and at J to 5 bases, leaving 4 bases not matched to a gene. Here the CDR3 reads CSATLAGGWTGELFF. CDR3 in DNA: TGCAGTGCTACACTAGCGGGGGGGTGGACCGGGGAGCTGTTTTTT.

This clonotype was counted many times. The chain couples TRBV20-1 to TRBJ2-3; TRBD2 matches at 12 bases. This CDR3 spans 17 amino acids. Germline loops: CDR1 DFQATT, CDR2 SNEGSKA (reference sequence). The junction had 7 bases not matched to a gene; V was cut back by 0 bases and J by 3 bases. Here the CDR3 reads CSARDLLAGGQTDTQYF. In nucleotides, the CDR3 is TGCAGTGCTAGAGATCTGCTAGCGGGGGGGCAGACAGATACGCAGTATTTT.